These 12 T cell receptor beta chains originate from one sample sequenced in a study of blood T cell repertoires in COVID-19. Using immunoSEQ multiplex PCR, the repertoire was profiled, and TCRdb retains in-frame clones only, with some absent. The profile shows about 78,000 clones, 60% to 85% of them singletons. Material: peripheral blood. The origin of the receptors is a human donor in a cohort sampled during active COVID-19.

This clone has more than one count but fewer than ten. The chain employs TRBV10-2 and TRBJ2-7, with TRBD1 identical over 10 bases. CDR3 length: 16 amino acids. Unmatched junction bases numbered 7, after V lost 4 bases and J lost 1 base. Germline CDR1 WSHSY, CDR2 SAAADI. The CDR3 protein is CASSAFGGQGSYEQYF. The CDR3 DNA sequence: TGCGCCAGCAGTGCATTCGGGGGACAGGGGTCCTACGAGCAGTACTTC.

CDR3 region: CASSGTGVENGELFF. The CDR3 coding sequence is TGCGCCAGCAGCGGCACAGGGGTTGAAAACGGGGAGCTGTTTTTT. The chain is built from TRBV5-1 and TRBJ2-2, with TRBD1 matching over 7 bases. The CDR3 sequence is 15 residues long. Trimming removed 4 bases from V and 7 bases from J; junction bases left unmatched: 10. Germline V gene lookup returns CDR1 SGHRS and CDR2 YFSETQ. Filled out from reference TRBV5-1 and TRBJ2-2, the complete variable domain reads KAGVTQTPRYLIKTRGQQVTLSCSPISGHRSVSWYQQTPGQGLQFLFEYFSETQRNKGNFPGRFSGRQFSNSRSEMNVSTLELGDSALYLCASSGTGVENGELFFGEGSRLTVL.

The V call is TRBV9, the J call TRBJ1-5; TRBD1 matches 7 bases. The CDR3 contains 14 residues. V was pared by 0 bases and J by 6 bases, with 3 bases of the junction left unmatched. Germline loops: CDR1 SGDLS, CDR2 YYNGEE. In DNA, the CDR3 is TGTGCCAGCAGCGTAGAGGGGGCGGGTCAGCCCCAGCATTTT. As protein: CASSVEGAGQPQHF.

The chain recombines TRBV2 with TRBJ1-1, with D possibly TRBD1 on 5 matching bases. Germline V lookup: CDR1 SNHLY, CDR2 FYNNEI. Trimming left V 6 bases short and J 0 bases short, with 11 bases between. This CDR3 spans 14 amino acids. The CDR3 region is CASSRGTVNTEAFF. The CDR3 coding sequence is TGTGCCAGCAGCCGGGGGACGGTGAACACTGAAGCTTTCTTT. Full variable domain (missing parts from reference TRBV2 and TRBJ1-1): EPEVTQTPSHQVTQMGQEVILRCVPISNHLYFYWYRQILGQKVEFLVSFYNNEISEKSEIFDDQFSVERPDGSNFTLKIRSTKLEDSAMYFCASSRGTVNTEAFFGQGTRLTVV.

The chain uses TRBV6-6 and TRBJ2-7, with D possibly matching TRBD2 (5 bases). There are 15 residues in the CDR3. The V and J ends lost 6 bases and 3 bases respectively, with 18 bases between them. Germline CDR1 is MNHNY and CDR2 is SVGAGI (reference sequence). The chain's CDR3 is CASSHAWTLNYEQYF. CDR3 nucleotide sequence: TGTGCCAGCAGCCATGCTTGGACTCTAAACTACGAGCAGTACTTC.

This chain uses TRBV30 with TRBJ1-5; 8 nucleotides match TRBD1. Losses at the gene ends were 3 bases for V and 3 bases for J; bases not matched to a gene: 10. This CDR3 has 16 amino acids. Germline V gives CDR1 GTSNPN, CDR2 SVGIG (reference sequence). CDR3 DNA: TGTGCCTGGAGACAGACCGGGACAGGCTTCAATCAGCCCCAGCATTTT. Its translation is CAWRQTGTGFNQPQHF.

The chain combines TRBV4-3 with TRBJ2-2; tentatively, D is TRBD2 (6 bases). The CDR3 length is 13 residues. CDR1 is LGHNA and CDR2 is YSLEER in the germline V gene. Trimming took off 8 bases at V and 6 bases at J, with 13 bases between the two ends. CDR3 loop: CASQNIAAGELFF. DNA of the CDR3: TGCGCCAGCCAGAATATAGCGGCCGGGGAGCTGTTTTTT.

This chain uses TRBV6-4 with TRBJ1-2, with D tentatively TRBD1 (6 bases). V was cut by 8 bases and J by 5 bases, with 18 bases left in between. CDR3 length: 14 residues. CDR1 and CDR2 from the germline V gene are MRHNA and SNTAGT. The CDR3 region is CASRPSGGLYGYTF. The CDR3 DNA is TGTGCCAGCCGCCCGTCCGGGGGGCTGTATGGCTACACCTTC.

V and J are TRBV6-1 and TRBJ1-2; the D gene is possibly TRBD1 (5 bases). This CDR3 comprises 15 residues. V dropped 2 bases and J dropped 8 bases, with 18 bases sitting between them. Germline V gene data show CDR1 as MNHNS and CDR2 as SASEGT. Here the CDR3 reads CASSESKGRMRGYTF. DNA of the CDR3: TGTGCCAGCAGTGAAAGCAAGGGGAGGATGAGAGGCTACACCTTC.

This clone has only a few counts. This chain links TRBV6-5 with TRBJ1-2; 12 nucleotides agree with TRBD1. V was pared by 2 bases and J by 4 bases, with 2 bases of the junction left unmatched. Germline CDR1 reads MNHEY; CDR2 reads SVGAGI. The CDR3 has 15 amino acids. The CDR3 region has the DNA TGTGCCAGCAGTTACGGGACAGGGGGCGCCTATGGCTACACCTTC. It specifies CASSYGTGGAYGYTF.

In this sample, this clone turned up a few times. The chain is built from TRBV5-5 and TRBJ2-6; no reliable D call. CDR3 size: 15 residues. Germline-derived CDR1 and CDR2 are SGHKS and YYEKEE (reference sequence). Deletions cut 4 bases from V and 0 bases from J, with 8 bases between. CDR3 in amino acids: CASSIQVSGANVLTF. CDR3 DNA sequence: TGTGCCAGCAGCATACAAGTCTCTGGGGCCAACGTCCTGACTTTC.

The chain employs TRBV9 and TRBJ1-1, with D tentatively TRBD1 (6 bases). The CDR3 sequence is 15 residues long. V was trimmed by 4 bases and J by 0 bases, leaving 13 bases between them. Looked up from germline, CDR1 is SGDLS and CDR2 is YYNGEE. CDR3 nucleotides: TGTGCCAGCAGCAGCATGACAGGACTGAACACTGAAGCTTTCTTT. Its protein is CASSSMTGLNTEAFF.